The 17 T cell receptor beta chains in this list originate from one sample, sequenced in a study of shared clonotypes between healthy human individuals. Assay used: immunoSEQ multiplex PCR; TCRdb lists only in-frame clones, some missing. The sample consists of 1.6 million or so clones, 95% to 97% of them appearing once. Material: naive CD4+ T cells sorted from blood. As for subset: CD45RA+ positively selected. The receptors were sampled from a man in his thirties or forties in good health.

The genes are TRBV27 and TRBJ2-1, with 12 bases aligning to TRBD2. The ends lost 7 bases at V and 10 bases at J; junction bases unmatched: 8. The CDR3 spans 14 residues. Germline V lookup: CDR1 MNHEY, CDR2 SMNVEV (reference sequence). CDR3 DNA sequence: TGTGCCAGCACAACGACTAGCGGGAGAGGCGAGCAGTTCTTC. This sequence encodes CASTTTSGRGEQFF.

This sequence joins TRBV20-1 and TRBJ2-7, with D hard to call. This CDR3 has 10 amino acids. Germline V gene lookup returns CDR1 DFQATT and CDR2 SNEGSKA (reference sequence). Trimming pared 2 bases from V and 6 bases from J, leaving 5 bases between. CDR3 region: CSARFLEQYF. CDR3 sequence (DNA): TGCAGTGCTAGATTTCTCGAGCAGTACTTC.

A remark on this clone: Other DNA sequences in this sample translate to the same CDR3. The rearrangement joins TRBV10-3 to TRBJ2-7; 9 bases match TRBD2. V lost 0 bases to trimming and J lost 4 bases; unmatched junction nucleotides: 4. This CDR3 has 15 amino acids. CDR1 is ENHRY and CDR2 is SYGVKD in the germline V gene. The DNA for the CDR3 is TGTGCCATCAGTGAGTCTGCGGGAGGGCCTTACGAGCAGTACTTC. Its protein is CAISESAGGPYEQYF.

The CDR3 region has the DNA TGTGCCAGCAGTTTTAACTCGTACGTCACCGGGGAGCTGTTTTTT. As protein: CASSFNSYVTGELFF. V gene TRBV27 combines with J gene TRBJ2-2; D is unclear. CDR1 and CDR2 (germline): MNHEY, SMNVEV (reference sequence). This CDR3 has 15 amino acids. V lost 3 bases and J lost 4, with 12 bases in between.

The chain links TRBV7-2 to TRBJ1-2; the D gene is possibly TRBD1 (5 bases). Trimming took off 5 bases at V and 6 bases at J, with 22 bases between the two ends. Germline V gene data show CDR1 as SGHTA and CDR2 as FQGNSA. The CDR3 extends over 16 amino acids. The CDR3 sequence: CASSQGPTRQFDGYTF. The CDR3 DNA sequence: TGTGCCAGCAGCCAAGGACCTACCCGACAGTTTGATGGCTACACCTTC.

This clone was counted once. The chain couples TRBV6-6 to TRBJ2-4; TRBD2 aligns across 10 bases. Trimming at V came to 5 bases and at J to 3 bases, leaving 7 bases not matched to a gene. CDR1 and CDR2 from the germline V gene are MNHNY and SVGAGI (reference sequence). The CDR3 length is 16 residues. The CDR3 coding sequence is TGTGCCAGCAGTAAAACTAGCGGGAACGACAAAAACATTCAGTACTTC. This gives the protein CASSKTSGNDKNIQYF.

The chain employs TRBV6-1 and TRBJ2-5; 7 bases line up with TRBD1. Germline assignment: CDR1 MNHNS and CDR2 SASEGT. V lost 6 bases and J lost 5; bases outside the gene matches: 6. The CDR3 runs 13 residues. The CDR3, as DNA: TGTGCCAGCAGCAATGACAGGGTTGAGACCCAGTACTTC. This codes for CASSNDRVETQYF.

The V and J genes are TRBV5-1 and TRBJ1-2; 9 bases are shared with TRBD1. This CDR3 contains 14 residues. Per germline, CDR1 SGHRS and CDR2 YFSETQ. Germline trimming cut 0 bases from V and 6 bases from J; bases unmatched to any gene: 3. CDR3 amino acids: CASSLDRGLDGYTF. DNA of the CDR3: TGCGCCAGCAGCTTGGACAGGGGGCTTGATGGCTACACCTTC.

The V and J genes are TRBV7-3 and TRBJ2-6, with unresolved D. The CDR3 length is 15 residues. Germline V gives CDR1 SGHTA, CDR2 FQGTGA. The ends were cut back, 8 bases at V and 0 bases at J, with 11 bases in the middle. The CDR3 DNA is TGTGCCAGCGGCCTTGGGTCCTCTGGGGCCAACGTCCTGACTTTC. It codes for CASGLGSSGANVLTF.

The chain links TRBV19 to TRBJ2-7; 8 bases agree with TRBD2. V gave up 5 bases and J gave up 6 bases; unmatched junction bases: 9. CDR1 is LNHDA and CDR2 is SQIVND in the germline V gene (reference sequence). The CDR3 runs to 14 residues. The CDR3 region has the DNA TGTGCCAGTAGTTACCTCGGACTAGCCTCCGAGCAGTACTTC. It translates to CASSYLGLASEQYF.

This clone is a singleton in its sample. The rearrangement links TRBV11-2 to TRBJ2-3; D remains unclear. CDR1 is SGHAT and CDR2 is FQNNGV in the germline V gene. The CDR3 sequence is 15 residues long. The germline V and J ends were trimmed by 5 bases and 0 bases, with 12 bases remaining between them. The CDR3 region has the DNA TGTGCCAGCAGCCCTCGGGTTCGTAGCACAGATACGCAGTATTTT. It encodes CASSPRVRSTDTQYF.

This chain links TRBV2 with TRBJ1-1; the match to TRBD1 covers 7 bases. This CDR3 has 14 residues. In germline, CDR1 is SNHLY, CDR2 FYNNEI. Unmatched junction bases numbered 12, after V lost 10 bases and J lost 4 bases. Here the CDR3 reads CAITPGTGVTEAFF. CDR3 nucleotides: TGTGCCATTACCCCAGGTACAGGGGTCACTGAAGCTTTCTTT.

V and J are TRBV4-1 and TRBJ1-4; TRBD1 aligns across 7 bases. J lost 4 bases, V lost 4 bases, and 6 bases had no gene match. The V gene's germline CDR1 is MGHRA and CDR2 YSYEKL. The CDR3 length is 15 residues. The CDR3 is CASSRMTGNNEKLFF. The CDR3 bases are TGCGCCAGCAGCCGGATGACAGGGAATAATGAAAAACTGTTTTTT.

The V gene is TRBV5-1, the J gene TRBJ2-5; 14 bases line up with TRBD2. V trimming: 4 bases; J trimming: 2 bases; junction bases outside the gene matches: 7. The CDR3 length is 17 residues. The germline gives CDR1 SGHRS, CDR2 YFSETQ. This chain's CDR3 is CASSGGLAGGRQETQYF. The CDR3 DNA follows: TGCGCCAGCAGCGGAGGACTAGCGGGAGGCCGACAAGAGACCCAGTACTTC.

CDR3 coding DNA: TGTGCCAGCAGTCCAGGGCCCCACAGCCATGGCTACACCTTC. Its translation: CASSPGPHSHGYTF. The J gene is TRBJ1-2, the V gene TRBV27, with D maybe TRBD1 (5 bases). V lost 5 bases and J 6 bases, leaving 16 bases between the germline ends. This CDR3 is built from 14 residues. Germline lookup yields CDR1 MNHEY and CDR2 SMNVEV (reference sequence).

This chain joins TRBV7-2 and TRBJ1-5, with 7 bases aligning to TRBD1. This CDR3 has 14 amino acids. The trim removed 5 bases at V and 5 bases at J, leaving 6 bases unmatched. The germline V gene encodes CDR1 SGHTA and CDR2 FQGNSA. CDR3 coding DNA: TGTGCCAGCAGCCACCCAGGGGGGGATCAGCCCCAGCATTTT. Translating it yields CASSHPGGDQPQHF.

This chain uses TRBV28 with TRBJ2-3; D possibly uses TRBD1 or TRBD2 (5 bases each). In germline, CDR1 is MDHEN, CDR2 SYDVKM. The ends were cut back, 2 bases at V and 5 bases at J, with 8 bases in the middle. This CDR3 is built from 13 residues. The CDR3 DNA is TGTGCCAGCAGTTTAGGGGGAGTAGATACGCAGTATTTT. Residues: CASSLGGVDTQYF. The full variable domain, with the rest looked up from reference TRBV28 and TRBJ2-3, is DVKVTQSSRYLVKRTGEKVFLECVQDMDHENMFWYRQDPGLGLRLIYFSYDVKMKEKGDIPEGYSVSREKKERFSLILESASTNQTSMYLCASSLGGVDTQYFGPGTRLTVL.